The sequence of this TCR beta chain was determined in a study of CD8 T cells in ankylosing spondylitis. Study-wide findings and caveats: Ankylosing spondylitis blood appeared to be characterized by a TCR beta motif of 8 or 9 highly homologous variants. The clones that were linked to disease were reported to be significantly enriched in matched synovial fluid samples from ankylosing spondylitis patients.

The CDR3 runs to 14 residues. Germline values: CDR1 MNHEY, CDR2 SMNVEV (reference sequence). V shed 3 bases and J 1 base; nucleotides not matched to a gene: 2. This clonotype was detected a few times. What it binds is not known. Libraries for TCR beta were made by quantitative 5'-RACE with molecular barcodes. A single record per CDR3 protein comes from TCRdb applying MiXCR to the 5' RACE reads. Here the sample spans hundreds of thousands of distinct CDR3 sequences, around 11% being singletons. Sequencing was performed on blood, either unsorted or a sorted T cell fraction (not recorded which). The sequence came from a male donor with ankylosing spondylitis. The genes are TRBV27 and TRBJ2-5, with 7 bases identical to TRBD2. DNA for the CDR3: TGTGCCAGCAGTTTCCTAGCGGCCCAAGAGACCCAGTACTTC. Encoded protein: CASSFLAAQETQYF.